This T cell receptor beta chain was observed in a study of blood T cell repertoires in COVID-19 (dated by TCRdb to between 2020 and 2021). Background on the whole study: Collaborator samples came from the United States, Italy and Spain and covered acute and convalescent phases of COVID-19. Where available, HLA class I and class II types were taken from metadata supplied by the sample provider and were not determined by assay-based typing. A freely available public database, intended as a resource for researchers studying the immune response to SARS-CoV-2, is where the repertoires were released. The sample metadata nearly always contained a de-identified subject ID, COVID-19 status, age in years and sex. The dataset comprised deeply sampled blood TCRbeta repertoires from subjects exposed to, actively infected with, or recovered from COVID-19. Samples came from the ongoing ImmuneRACE study (first 160 participants) plus 1,254 subjects from 6 global collaborators. The material from the prospective study consisted of cDNA or gDNA derived from T cells, B-cell-depleted T cells, or PBMCs.

The germline V gene sets CDR1 to MGHDK and CDR2 to SYGVNS. Trimming costs V 7 bases and J 8 bases, and their ends lie 17 bases apart. From the cysteine through the phenylalanine, the CDR3 covers 13 amino acids. Only the CDR3 DNA stays, 39 bases, in frame from base 1. TCRbeta CDR3 regions were amplified from genomic DNA by means of the immunoSEQ Assay, a bias-controlled multiplex PCR. The paper's data handling went like this. Nucleated cell counts per sample were estimated from amplification of reference gene primers within the assay. To quantify the absolute abundance of each unique TCRbeta CDR3 rearrangement, sequence reads were collapsed and filtered. Productive Simpson clonality was computed per sample as the square root of Simpson's diversity index over productive rearrangements. The immuneACCESS repertoire file appears here via TCRdb, limited to in-frame rearrangements. These files lack a portion of the clones; in checked studies, under half of the deficit traces to unresolved V genes, and the cause of the others is not known. For V, J and clone size, that table is used; D and trimming come from the DNA. This sample holds 95,000 to 150,000 clones; 55% to 75% were observed only once. Under 1% of the sample lies in the top ten.

Each collaborating institution followed its own protocols to collect whole blood in K2EDTA tubes. For TCRbeta analysis, collaborators shipped samples in one of three forms: frozen whole blood, isolated PBMCs, or DNA extracted from either of those sample types. Of note for this clone: Its antigen remains undetermined. The input lacks base qualities; no much larger clone sits a single base away.

Overall study outcomes, separate from this receptor: The amount of clinical and demographic metadata varied by source and participant and was provided uncurated.

This receptor was identified in a human donor with acute or convalescent COVID-19. The donor label of this sample is uncertain. The chain was built from TRBV25-1 and TRBJ1-2; possibly the D gene is TRBD1, per 5 matching bases. The sequencing input was peripheral blood. The CDR3: CASIRTREGGYTF. The bases are TGTGCCAGCATTCGCACCAGGGAAGGCGGCTACACCTTC.